What follows are 31 T cell receptor beta chains derived from one specimen sequenced in a study of OX40 agonist ivuxolimab in advanced cancers. TCRdb's copy holds only in-frame clones and misses some; the assay was immunoSEQ multiplex PCR. This table has 45,000 to 65,000 clones, roughly 84% appearing once. Sequenced here: CD4+ or CD8+ T cells sorted from blood, sampled in a trial of the OX40 agonist ivuxolimab. Every receptor here comes from an adult with an advanced solid tumor such as melanoma, head and neck, liver or kidney cancer.

A few counts support this clone. The chain carries TRBV21-1 and TRBJ1-6; the D segment call TRBD1 is taken from the table without a DNA check. TRBV21-1 is marked as a pseudogene. The CDR3 consists of 19 residues. The CDR3 reads CATIHPGTGGAMHNSPLHF. The CDR3 coding sequence is TGTGCCACAATCCACCCCGGGACAGGGGGCGCGATGCACAATTCACCCCTCCACTTT.

This chain links TRBV6-1 with TRBJ2-1; weak D call: TRBD1 (6 bases). The CDR3 length is 16 residues. Germline CDR1 reads MNHNS; CDR2 reads SASEGT. V was cut by 5 bases and J by 0 bases, with 14 bases left in between. Here the CDR3 reads CASSQVGQSSYNEQFF. DNA for the CDR3: TGTGCCAGCAGTCAAGTAGGACAGAGCTCCTACAATGAGCAGTTCTTC.

This rearrangement joins TRBV2 to TRBJ1-4, with D hard to call. Germline loops: CDR1 SNHLY, CDR2 FYNNEI. Trimming stripped 0 bases from V and 7 bases from J, with 12 bases between. CDR3 size: 15 residues. CDR3 sequence (DNA): TGTGCCAGCAGTGAAGCCCCCGCCACGGGTGAAAAACTGTTTTTT. This translates into CASSEAPATGEKLFF.

The V gene is TRBV9, the J gene TRBJ2-3, with 9 bases aligning to TRBD2. The ends lost 0 bases at V and 5 bases at J; junction bases unmatched: 4. This CDR3 region has 15 residues. CDR1 and CDR2 (germline): SGDLS, YYNGEE. Written as DNA, the CDR3 is TGTGCCAGCAGCGTAGACCCTAGCGGGGTAGATACGCAGTATTTT. Translation gives CASSVDPSGVDTQYF.

The chain carries TRBV19 and TRBJ2-3; the D gene is possibly TRBD2 (5 bases). The CDR3 spans 14 residues. Trimming left V 3 bases short and J 0 bases short, with 7 bases between. Germline lookup yields CDR1 LNHDA and CDR2 SQIVND (reference sequence). CDR3 sequence: CASSIGVSTDTQYF. CDR3 DNA sequence: TGTGCCAGTAGTATCGGGGTAAGCACAGATACGCAGTATTTT.

The chain links TRBV5-1 to TRBJ1-4, with TRBD1 as a possible D gene (6 bases). Trimming took 2 bases from V and 8 from J, leaving 16 bases between them. Germline V CDR1 and CDR2: SGHRS, YFSETQ. The CDR3 runs 15 residues. Here the CDR3 DNA reads TGCGCCAGCAGCTTCACGGGGGCAGGAGGAGAAAAACTGTTTTTT. This codes for CASSFTGAGGEKLFF. Filled out from reference TRBV5-1 and TRBJ1-4, the complete variable domain reads KAGVTQTPRYLIKTRGQQVTLSCSPISGHRSVSWYQQTPGQGLQFLFEYFSETQRNKGNFPGRFSGRQFSNSRSEMNVSTLELGDSALYLCASSFTGAGGEKLFFGSGTQLSVL.

The rearrangement links TRBV5-1 to TRBJ2-5; D may be TRBD1 (6 bases). In germline, CDR1 is SGHRS, CDR2 YFSETQ. This CDR3 has 13 amino acids. V lost 4 bases to trimming and J lost 5 bases, with 12 bases between them. The CDR3: CASSQQGWETQYF. As DNA, the CDR3 is TGCGCCAGCAGCCAACAGGGTTGGGAGACCCAGTACTTC.

The chain combines TRBV4-2 with TRBJ2-1, with 13 positions matching TRBD2. From germline, CDR1 is LGHNA and CDR2 YNFKEQ. The CDR3 extends over 18 amino acids. The V gene end was trimmed by 0 bases and the J gene end by 7 bases; junction bases not matched to a gene: 9. CDR3 in DNA: TGTGCCAGCAGCCAAGAAGGGAGTCCGGGACTAGCGGGGAATGAGCAGTTCTTC. This codes for CASSQEGSPGLAGNEQFF.

V is TRBV5-1 and J is TRBJ2-1; 15 bases align to TRBD2. The germline V gene encodes CDR1 SGHRS and CDR2 YFSETQ. Trimming removed 0 bases from V and 5 bases from J; junction bases left unmatched: 3. The CDR3 loop spans 17 amino acids. The CDR3 nucleotides read TGCGCCAGCAGCTTGGCGGGACTAGCGGGGGGACACAATGAGCAGTTCTTC. Translation: CASSLAGLAGGHNEQFF.

This clone was seen just once. This chain joins TRBV5-1 and TRBJ1-1; 9 bases are shared with TRBD1. The junction had 4 bases not matched to a gene; V was cut back by 4 bases and J by 0 bases. This CDR3 contains 15 residues. Germline V gene sequence: CDR1 SGHRS, CDR2 YFSETQ. The CDR3 is CASSGRTGVNTEAFF. CDR3 bases: TGCGCCAGCAGCGGACGGACAGGGGTGAACACTGAAGCTTTCTTT.

This rearrangement joins TRBV5-1 to TRBJ2-1; D is possibly TRBD1 (6 bases). There are 15 residues in the CDR3. With 4 bases removed from V and 1 base from J, the gap between germline ends came to 12 bases. Germline V gene lookup returns CDR1 SGHRS and CDR2 YFSETQ. CDR3 in DNA: TGCGCCAGCAGCGACGGACAGCTTTCCTACAATGAGCAGTTCTTC. It specifies CASSDGQLSYNEQFF.

This clone has a handful of counts. J is TRBJ2-7 and V is TRBV11-2; D is possibly TRBD1 (6 bases). The germline V gene has CDR1 SGHAT and CDR2 FQNNGV. This CDR3 spans 13 amino acids. V was clipped by 4 bases and J by 2 bases, with 9 bases between them. CDR3 sequence: CASSSRTAYEQYF. CDR3 nucleotides: TGTGCCAGCAGCTCCCGGACAGCCTACGAGCAGTACTTC.

The chain has TRBV7-2 and TRBJ1-5; no clear D gene. The CDR3 extends over 12 amino acids. Trimming removed 4 bases at V and 5 bases at J, with 6 bases between. In germline, CDR1 is SGHTA, CDR2 FQGNSA. CDR3 nucleotides: TGTGCCAGCAGCTATCACCATCAGCCCCAGCATTTT. It codes for CASSYHHQPQHF.

The rearrangement joins TRBV2 to TRBJ2-7; 10 bases are a match to TRBD1. After removal of 5 bases from V and 1 base from J, the junction contained 2 bases not matched to a gene. The CDR3 totals 14 residues. Per the germline V gene, CDR1 is SNHLY and CDR2 is FYNNEI. CDR3 loop: CASSRDRGSYEQYF. The CDR3 DNA reads as TGTGCCAGCAGTCGGGACAGGGGATCCTACGAGCAGTACTTC.

The V gene is TRBV4-2, the J gene TRBJ2-2; D is perhaps TRBD2 (6 bases). Trimming took 7 bases from V and 6 from J, leaving 15 bases between them. CDR1 and CDR2 from the germline V gene are LGHNA and YNFKEQ. The CDR3 has 14 amino acids. The CDR3, as DNA: TGTGCCAGCACCAGACTAGTCCGGTCCGGGGAGCTGTTTTTT. Translating it yields CASTRLVRSGELFF.

V and J are TRBV27 and TRBJ1-2, with a weak D call TRBD1 (5 bases). Between the trimmed V and J ends, which lost 10 bases and 4 bases, there was a span of 22 bases. This CDR3 contains 15 residues. Germline V lookup: CDR1 MNHEY, CDR2 SMNVEV (reference sequence). The CDR3 DNA reads TGTGCCACCCAACCGTTCCAGGGAGGAGGCTATGGCTACACCTTC. This encodes CATQPFQGGGYGYTF.

The chain carries TRBV5-1 and TRBJ1-3; no clear D. Per the germline V gene, CDR1 is SGHRS and CDR2 is YFSETQ. V was trimmed by 0 bases and J by 4 bases, leaving 8 bases between them. This CDR3 comprises 14 residues. DNA for the CDR3: TGCGCCAGCAGCTTGGAGGGATTAGGAAACACCATATATTTT. It translates to CASSLEGLGNTIYF.

Only a few counts were recorded for this clone. The chain combines TRBV30 with TRBJ2-2, with D possibly being TRBD1 or TRBD2 (5 bases each). CDR1 and CDR2 (germline): GTSNPN, SVGIG (reference sequence). The CDR3 is made up of 13 amino acids. V lost 7 bases, J lost 1 base, and 10 bases lay in between. The CDR3 region is CASGTLNTGELFF. The CDR3 DNA follows: TGTGCCTCCGGGACCCTGAACACCGGGGAGCTGTTTTTT.

This chain uses TRBV12-5 with TRBJ1-5, with unresolved D. There are 15 residues in the CDR3. Germline CDR1 LGHNT, CDR2 FRNRAP. Trimming shortened V by 7 bases and J by 5 bases, and 18 bases separated the two germline ends. This CDR3 is CASAPSAVGDQPQHF. The CDR3, as DNA: TGTGCTAGTGCCCCCTCGGCGGTCGGGGATCAGCCCCAGCATTTT.

V gene TRBV5-4 combines with J gene TRBJ1-6; TRBD1 matches at 8 bases. The CDR3 has 16 amino acids. J gave up 8 bases and V 3 bases, and 10 bases lay outside the gene matches. In germline, CDR1 is SGHNT, CDR2 YYREEE (reference sequence). The CDR3: CASSSQQGGGDSPLHF. CDR3 DNA sequence: TGTGCCAGCAGCTCCCAACAGGGGGGTGGGGATTCACCCCTCCACTTT.

J is TRBJ2-5 and V is TRBV9; D tentatively reads TRBD1 or TRBD2 (6 bases each). The end of the DNA aligns better with TRBJ2-7, so the J call may be wrong. Germline lookup yields CDR1 SGDLS and CDR2 YYNGEE. This CDR3 comprises 14 residues. This CDR3 reads CASSPRGGRYEQYF. CDR3 coding DNA: TGTGCCAGCAGCCCCAGGGGAGGTCGGTACGAGCAGTACTTC.

The chain is built from TRBV5-8 and TRBJ1-1; tentative D call: TRBD1 (6 bases). Trimming left V 0 bases short and J 1 base short, with 16 bases between. The V gene's germline CDR1 is SGHTS and CDR2 YDEGEE. The CDR3 length is 17 residues. The CDR3 protein is CASSLAEFAGANTEAFF. CDR3 nucleotide sequence: TGTGCCAGCAGCTTGGCCGAGTTTGCGGGGGCGAACACTGAAGCTTTCTTT.

This chain connects TRBV4-1 to TRBJ1-6, with 7 bases fitting TRBD1. This CDR3 spans 18 amino acids. Per germline, CDR1 MGHRA and CDR2 YSYEKL. The V and J ends lost 0 bases and 6 bases, in that order; junction bases with no gene match: 11. This CDR3 reads CASSQEGAGGRSNSPLHF. CDR3 coding DNA: TGCGCCAGCAGCCAAGAAGGGGCAGGGGGACGGAGTAATTCACCCCTCCACTTT.

This rearrangement joins TRBV27 to TRBJ2-7; a weak D match, TRBD2 (6 bases). Deletions cut 6 bases from V and 2 bases from J, with 14 bases between. The CDR3 covers 14 residues. Germline V lookup: CDR1 MNHEY, CDR2 SMNVEV (reference sequence). CDR3 DNA: TGTGCCAGCAGGCCTACAAGGACTACCTACGAGCAGTACTTC. It encodes CASRPTRTTYEQYF.

This sequence joins TRBV5-1 and TRBJ2-1; 11 nucleotides align to TRBD2. V gave up 4 bases and J gave up 6 bases; unmatched junction bases: 9. This CDR3 has 16 amino acids. Germline values: CDR1 SGHRS, CDR2 YFSETQ. The DNA for the CDR3 is TGCGCCAGCAGCATCATGGCTAGCGGGGGGACCAATGAGCAGTTCTTC. Translating gives CASSIMASGGTNEQFF.

The chain links TRBV5-4 to TRBJ1-2; maybe TRBD1 (6 bases). This CDR3 has 15 residues. Trimming cost V 4 bases and J 4 bases, with 17 bases left between them. Germline CDR1 SGHNT, CDR2 YYREEE (reference sequence). CDR3 sequence (DNA): TGTGCCAGCAGCCCCATAAGTACAGGGACCTATGGCTACACCTTC. Protein product: CASSPISTGTYGYTF.

The genes are TRBV5-1 and TRBJ2-6; tentative D call: TRBD2 (5 bases). This CDR3 has 15 residues. Germline CDR1 is SGHRS and CDR2 is YFSETQ. The V end was cut by 0 bases, the J end by 2 bases, with 6 bases between. The DNA of the CDR3 is TGCGCCAGCAGCTTGGGAGGGACTGGGGCCAACGTCCTGACTTTC. Translation: CASSLGGTGANVLTF.

This chain connects TRBV2 to TRBJ2-5, with TRBD1 matching 8 bases. Germline CDR1 is SNHLY and CDR2 is FYNNEI. The CDR3 totals 15 residues. With V trimmed by 6 bases and J by 1 base, 7 bases remained unmatched. The CDR3 nucleotides are TGTGCCAGCAGAGAGACAGGGGCCCTCCAAGAGACCCAGTACTTC. The encoded protein is CASRETGALQETQYF.

This sequence joins TRBV7-6 and TRBJ2-1, with no clear D. Trimming took off 1 base at V and 4 bases at J, with 5 bases between the two ends. The germline V gene has CDR1 SGHVS and CDR2 FNYEAQ. CDR3 length equals 13 residues. DNA of the CDR3: TGTGCCAGCAGCTTAGGTCGGTACAATGAGCAGTTCTTC. Protein: CASSLGRYNEQFF.

CDR3 amino acids: CASRKDRGIQETQYF. In nucleotides, the CDR3 is TGTGCCAGCAGAAAGGACAGGGGGATCCAAGAGACCCAGTACTTC. The gene calls are TRBV5-4 and TRBJ2-5, with 10 bases fitting TRBD1. V lost 5 bases, J lost 1 base, and 5 bases stayed unmatched. Germline assignment: CDR1 SGHNT and CDR2 YYREEE (reference sequence). The CDR3 sequence is 15 residues long.

V gene TRBV6-5 combines with J gene TRBJ1-2; 7 nucleotides agree with TRBD1. The CDR3 consists of 13 residues. CDR1 is MNHEY and CDR2 is SVGAGI in the germline V gene. V dropped 4 bases and J dropped 3; count of bases not matched to a gene: 2. The CDR3, as DNA: TGTGCCAGCAGTTCGACAGGGCACTATGGCTACACCTTC. Protein: CASSSTGHYGYTF.